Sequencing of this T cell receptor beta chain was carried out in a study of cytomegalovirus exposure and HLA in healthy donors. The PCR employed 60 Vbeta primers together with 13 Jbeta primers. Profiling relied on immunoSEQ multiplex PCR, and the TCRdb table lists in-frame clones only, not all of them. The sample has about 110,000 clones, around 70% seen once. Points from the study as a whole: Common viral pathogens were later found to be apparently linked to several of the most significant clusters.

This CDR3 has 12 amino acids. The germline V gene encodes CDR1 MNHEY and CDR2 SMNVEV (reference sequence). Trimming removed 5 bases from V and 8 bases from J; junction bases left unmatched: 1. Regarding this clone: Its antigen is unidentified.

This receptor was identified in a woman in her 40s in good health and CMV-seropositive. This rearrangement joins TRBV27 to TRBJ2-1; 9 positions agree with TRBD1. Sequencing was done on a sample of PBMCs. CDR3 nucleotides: TGTGCCAGCAGTCGGACAGGGGATGAGCAGTTCTTC. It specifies CASSRTGDEQFF.